A selection of T cell receptor beta chains follows, all from one sample in a study of cytomegalovirus exposure and HLA in healthy donors. Libraries were prepared by immunoSEQ multiplex PCR; TCRdb keeps only in-frame clonotypes and omits some of them. The sample comprises 110,000 or so clones, approximately 14% of which are singletons, and roughly 0.89% rests with the top ten. Sequencing input: PBMCs. The receptors derive from a female donor in good health and CMV-seronegative. Each CDR3 is given with its conserved first and last residue. D genes are given only for firm matches. Clone size is shown for a subset of rows, as once, few, many or a class of expanded clone.

>TRBV4-2|TRBD2|.|TRBJ2-7
CASSQGVSGSSYEQYF
TGTGCCAGCAGCCAAGGGGTTAGCGGGAGCTCCTACGAGCAGTACTTC
>TRBV7-2|TRBD1|few|TRBJ1-6
CASSPQTGLRSPLHF
TGTGCCAGCAGCCCCCAGACAGGGCTTCGCTCACCCCTCCACTTT
>TRBV4-2|.|.|TRBJ2-1
CASSQDRMPSSSDSYNEQFF
TGTGCCAGCAGCCAAGATCGGATGCCTAGCTCTTCCGATTCTTACAATGAGCAGTTCTTC
>TRBV11-2|.|.|TRBJ2-1
CASSKGTLATEQFF
TGTGCCAGCAGCAAAGGAACGCTAGCGACTGAGCAGTTCTTC
>TRBV27|.|.|TRBJ1-4
CAAGFWGEKLFF
TGTGCCGCAGGATTTTGGGGCGAAAAACTGTTTTTT
>TRBV4-1|.|few|TRBJ2-7
CASSPRGVRGSYEQYF
TGCGCCAGCAGCCCCAGAGGTGTCAGGGGATCCTACGAGCAGTACTTC
>TRBV6-6|.|.|TRBJ1-5
CASSLRGPQHF
TGTGCCAGCAGCCTAAGGGGCCCCCAGCATTTT
>TRBV7-6|.|once|TRBJ1-2
CASSLNVGRVGAGNGYTF
TGTGCCAGCAGCTTAAATGTAGGTCGGGTAGGTGCTGGAAATGGCTACACCTTC
>TRBV29-1|.|few|TRBJ1-4
CSVQTSGVTNEKLFF
TGCAGCGTTCAGACTTCAGGGGTCACTAATGAAAAACTGTTTTTT
>TRBV18|.|few|TRBJ1-4
CASSPRVGEKLFF
TGTGCCAGCTCACCCCGGGTGGGTGAAAAACTGTTTTTT
>TRBV19|.|.|TRBJ1-3
CASSDHHNSGNTIYF
TGTGCCAGTAGTGATCATCACAACTCTGGAAACACCATATATTTT
>TRBV4-3|TRBD2|.|TRBJ2-7
CASSQDRGLAGGIYEQYF
TGCGCCAGCAGCCAAGATAGGGGACTAGCGGGAGGAATCTACGAGCAGTACTTC
>TRBV9|.|few|TRBJ2-5
CASSVFPDRKETQYF
TGTGCCAGCAGCGTATTCCCCGACAGAAAAGAGACCCAGTACTTC
>TRBV30|TRBD2|.|TRBJ2-7
CAWRGPGRAAEQYF
TGTGCCTGGAGGGGTCCCGGGAGGGCGGCCGAGCAGTACTTC
>TRBV29-1|.|.|TRBJ2-5
CSASTSLQETQYF
TGCAGCGCCAGTACATCCCTCCAAGAGACCCAGTACTTC
>TRBV19|.|.|TRBJ2-3
CASSRGTDTQYF
TGTGCCAGTAGTCGGGGCACAGATACGCAGTATTTT
>TRBV7-9|.|few|TRBJ2-7
CASSHSLSGVNSYEQYF
TGTGCCAGCAGCCACTCCCTCAGCGGAGTAAACTCCTACGAGCAGTACTTC
>TRBV21-1|.|few|TRBJ2-2
CASRRQGGNGELFF
TGTGCCAGCAGGAGACAGGGGGGGAACGGGGAGCTGTTTTTT
>TRBV6-5|.|few|TRBJ2-3
CASGEATTDTQYF
TGTGCCAGCGGTGAGGCTACCACAGATACGCAGTATTTT
>TRBV4-1|TRBD1|few|TRBJ2-7
CASRVGRTGADEQYF
TGCGCCAGCAGGGTTGGCCGGACAGGGGCTGACGAGCAGTACTTC
>TRBV7-2|.|few|TRBJ2-7
CASSLVHRAQEQYF
TGTGCCAGCAGCTTAGTGCACAGGGCACAGGAGCAGTACTTC
>TRBV19|.|.|TRBJ2-2
CASTRTLRVGELFF
TGTGCCAGTACCCGGACACTTCGGGTCGGGGAGCTGTTTTTT
>TRBV28|.|.|TRBJ1-5
CASSPDRNQPQHF
TGTGCCAGCAGTCCTGACAGGAATCAGCCCCAGCATTTT
>TRBV2|TRBD2|few|TRBJ2-1
CASSEAWASGEKFF
TGTGCCAGCAGTGAAGCCTGGGCTAGCGGGGAGAAGTTCTTC
>TRBV6-1|TRBD1|.|TRBJ1-4
CASSEGQGKVLREKLFF
TGTGCCAGCAGTGAGGGACAGGGAAAGGTTCTTAGGGAAAAACTGTTTTTT
>TRBV7-2|TRBD2|few|TRBJ2-1
CASSLTGVQNLAGVAEQFF
TGTGCCAGCAGCTTAACGGGGGTACAGAACCTAGCGGGAGTAGCTGAGCAGTTCTTC
>TRBV5-6|.|.|TRBJ2-1
CASSLIEGMSNEQFF
TGTGCCAGCAGCTTGATAGAGGGAATGAGCAATGAGCAGTTCTTC
>TRBV6-6|TRBD1|few|TRBJ1-5
CASSGGTGNSNQPQHF
TGTGCCAGCAGTGGAGGGACAGGGAATAGCAATCAGCCCCAGCATTTT
>TRBV19|.|.|TRBJ1-2
CASSTPGETNYGYTF
TGTGCCAGTAGTACCCCCGGGGAGACTAACTATGGCTACACCTTC
>TRBV28|.|few|TRBJ2-7
CASSSTGDLGEQYF
TGTGCCAGCAGTAGTACAGGCGATCTCGGCGAGCAGTACTTC
>TRBV9|.|.|TRBJ2-2
CASSVAGKNTGELFF
TGTGCCAGCAGCGTAGCGGGAAAGAACACCGGGGAGCTGTTTTTT
>TRBV13|.|.|TRBJ1-2
CASSSRGGYGYTF
TGTGCCAGCAGCTCTCGGGGGGGCTATGGCTACACCTTC
>TRBV25-1|TRBD1|.|TRBJ1-1
CASRDNRGEAFF
TGTGCCAGCAGGGACAACAGGGGTGAAGCTTTCTTT
>TRBV5-4|.|.|TRBJ2-1
CASSLTSSNEQFF
TGTGCCAGCAGCTTGACTAGCTCCAATGAGCAGTTCTTC
>TRBV2|TRBD1|.|TRBJ2-5
CASRQLTGGEETQYF
TGTGCCAGCAGGCAACTAACAGGGGGCGAAGAGACCCAGTACTTC
>TRBV6-5|.|.|TRBJ2-7
CASSYSSPSYEQYF
TGTGCCAGCAGTTACTCGTCCCCTTCCTACGAGCAGTACTTC
>TRBV6-6|.|few|TRBJ2-7
CASSPMNYEQYF
TGTGCCAGCAGCCCTATGAACTACGAGCAGTACTTC
>TRBV5-6|.|.|TRBJ2-7
CASSLDGLGLPYEQYF
TGTGCCAGCAGCTTGGATGGTCTGGGGCTGCCCTACGAGCAGTACTTC
>TRBV6-6|TRBD2|.|TRBJ2-7
CASNSGGGYEQYF
TGTGCCAGCAACAGCGGGGGGGGATACGAGCAGTACTTC
>TRBV28|TRBD1|.|TRBJ2-1
CASRGTGAKEQFF
TGTGCCAGCAGGGGGACAGGGGCGAAGGAGCAGTTCTTC
>TRBV19|.|few|TRBJ1-5
CASTPRGGSQPQHF
TGTGCCAGTACCCCTCGGGGGGGAAGTCAGCCCCAGCATTTT
>TRBV5-8|TRBD1|medium-sized|TRBJ2-5
CASDRAGAVETQYF
TGTGCCAGCGACAGGGCTGGGGCGGTAGAGACCCAGTACTTC
>TRBV5-1|TRBD1|few|TRBJ1-1
CASSLTGRGDTEAFF
TGCGCCAGCAGCTTGACTGGCAGGGGGGACACTGAAGCTTTCTTT
>TRBV7-9|.|few|TRBJ2-7
CASSLPGSYEQYF
TGTGCCAGCAGCTTACCAGGGTCCTACGAGCAGTACTTC
>TRBV2|.|few|TRBJ2-5
CASSGRVTETQYF
TGTGCCAGCAGTGGCAGGGTGACAGAGACCCAGTACTTC